These 10 T cell receptor beta chains were all obtained from the same sample, sequenced in a study of low-dose radiotherapy and immunotherapy resistance in tumors. TRAV- and TRBV-specific primers, spanning alpha and beta chains, primed first-strand cDNA. TCRs underwent around 20 PCR cycles of amplification with a constant-region primer and V-primer adapter. TCRdb used MiXCR to reprocess the reads, holding one entry per CDR3 protein. In the table there are 45,000 or so distinct CDR3 sequences, under 30% of which are singletons. Documented time point: after trial treatment. The treatment was: LDRT plus nivolumab, ipilimumab, low-dose cyclophosphamide and aspirin (RACIN trial). Sequences were derived from PBMCs, sampled after low-dose radiotherapy plus immunotherapy. The receptors were sampled from a male donor with prostate cancer.

This clonotype was seen many times. This sequence joins TRBV19 and TRBJ2-3; possibly TRBD1 for D (7 bases). Trimming pared 1 base from V and 4 bases from J, leaving 18 bases between. CDR3 length equals 17 residues. Per germline, CDR1 LNHDA and CDR2 SQIVND (reference sequence). CDR3 bases: TGTGCCAGTAGTATAGGACAGGGCCCGGGGGTCCCAGATACGCAGTATTTT. It yields the protein CASSIGQGPGVPDTQYF.

This chain uses TRBV29-1 with TRBJ1-5, with D maybe TRBD1 (6 bases). Per germline, CDR1 SQVTM and CDR2 ANQGSEA. The V and J ends lost 6 bases and 3 bases respectively, with 12 bases between them. The CDR3 has 13 residues. The CDR3 coding sequence is TGCAGCGTCGGCGGACAGAACAATCAGCCCCAGCATTTT. Translating gives CSVGGQNNQPQHF.

This clonotype came up a few times. One base separates it from a far larger clone, so it is likely a read error. The chain combines TRBV4-2 with TRBJ2-1; TRBD2 aligns across 10 bases. The CDR3 has 14 residues. Germline CDR1 reads LGHNA; CDR2 reads YNFKEQ. Trimming at V came to 1 base and at J to 10 bases, leaving 4 bases not matched to a gene. CDR3 protein: CASSQVAGGYEQFF. CDR3 nucleotides: TGTGCCAGCAGCCAAGTAGCGGGGGGTTACGAGCAGTTCTTC.

This clonotype showed up many times. CDR3 coding DNA: TGCAGTGCTCCCGACCCCAACTCTGGGGCCAACGTCCTGACTTTC. Its translation: CSAPDPNSGANVLTF. V and J are TRBV20-1 and TRBJ2-6, with no clear D. CDR1 and CDR2 (germline): DFQATT, SNEGSKA (reference sequence). This CDR3 contains 15 residues. With 5 bases removed from V and 0 bases from J, the gap between germline ends came to 11 bases.

Concerning this clonotype: A far larger clone is off by one base, so a read error is likely. This chain links TRBV4-1 with TRBJ2-7, with a possible D match to TRBD1 (6 bases). The CDR3 totals 14 residues. Trimming left V 1 base short and J 7 bases short, with 14 bases between. Germline loops: CDR1 MGHRA, CDR2 YSYEKL. CDR3 DNA: TGCGCCAGCAGCCAAGCCCTGGGGGACAATGAGCAGTACTTC. It is translated as CASSQALGDNEQYF.

This chain connects TRBV6-8 to TRBJ2-7, with a weak D call TRBD2 (6 bases). The CDR3 covers 16 residues. Germline CDR1 and CDR2: MNHGY and SAAAGT. V lost 2 bases and J 0 bases, leaving 14 bases between the germline ends. The CDR3 sequence: CASSYSGQKSSYEQYF. The CDR3 nucleotides are TGTGCCAGCAGTTACAGCGGGCAGAAGAGCTCCTACGAGCAGTACTTC.

This clonotype was detected many times. The V gene is TRBV16, the J gene TRBJ1-5; TRBD1 matches 7 bases. The CDR3 contains 14 residues. In germline, CDR1 is KGHSY, CDR2 FQNENV. V trimming: 7 bases; J trimming: 7 bases; junction bases outside the gene matches: 10. The chain's CDR3 is CASTFDRVGQPQHF. The CDR3 bases are TGTGCCAGCACCTTTGACAGGGTTGGGCAGCCCCAGCATTTT. Drawing the rest from reference TRBV16 and TRBJ1-5, the complete variable domain is GEEVAQTPKHLVRGEGQKAKLYCAPIKGHSYVFWYQQVLKNEFKFLISFQNENVFDETGMPKERFSAKCLPNSPCSLEIQATKLEDSAVYFCASTFDRVGQPQHFGDGTRLSIL.

Concerning this clonotype itself: A far larger clone is one base from this, pointing to a likely read error. The chain links TRBV7-9 to TRBJ1-1; D not resolved. Germline V gene sequence: CDR1 SEHNR, CDR2 FQNEAQ (reference sequence). V shed 5 bases and J shed 1 base, with 14 bases lying between them. The CDR3 is 15 residues long. This chain's CDR3 is CASSPRDGGNTEAFF. The CDR3 DNA is TGTGCCAGCAGCCCCCGAGACGGCGGGAACACTGAAGCTTTCTTT.

This clonotype was counted many times. The genes are TRBV6-5 and TRBJ2-1; 9 bases are shared with TRBD1. The germline gives CDR1 MNHEY, CDR2 SVGAGI. The CDR3 extends over 15 amino acids. V dropped 6 bases and J dropped 8; count of bases not matched to a gene: 11. The CDR3 coding sequence is TGTGCCAGCAGCCGTCCCGGGACAGGGAGCGATGAGCAGTTCTTC. Its translation is CASSRPGTGSDEQFF.

This clonotype was observed many times. The CDR3, as DNA: TGCAGTGCTAGGCGACCGGGACTAGCGGGACCCAATGAGCAGTTCTTC. It codes for CSARRPGLAGPNEQFF. The V gene is TRBV20-1, the J gene TRBJ2-1; 13 bases fit TRBD2. The CDR3 sequence is 16 residues long. V trimming: 3 bases; J trimming: 6 bases; junction bases outside the gene matches: 8. Per germline, CDR1 DFQATT and CDR2 SNEGSKA (reference sequence).